This TCR beta chain was identified during a study of T cells after yellow fever vaccination. CDR3 length: 16 residues. Germline CDR1 reads PRHDT; CDR2 reads FYEKMQ (reference sequence). The V segment lost 1 base and the J segment 6 bases; nucleotides outside the gene matches: 4. TCRdb re-derived calls from the 5' RACE reads in MiXCR, one entry per CDR3 protein. Here the sample spans some 150,000 distinct CDR3 sequences, around 9.7% being singletons. This TCR was recovered from a man younger than 30 who received the YFV17D yellow fever vaccine. V and J are TRBV13 and TRBJ1-6; TRBD1 agrees at 9 bases. Specimen: CD8+ T cells sorted from PBMCs, collected 45 days after the yellow fever booster vaccination. The chain's CDR3 is CASSLARDRVNSPLHF. The CDR3 nucleotides are TGTGCCAGCAGCTTAGCCCGGGACAGGGTTAATTCACCCCTCCACTTT.